This TCR beta chain was sequenced during a study of shared clonotypes between healthy human individuals. Repertoires were generated with immunoSEQ multiplex PCR, while TCRdb's copy carries only in-frame clones and drops some. This table holds 1.4 million to 1.5 million clones, roughly 96% found once. The germline V gene encodes CDR1 ENHRY and CDR2 SYGVKD. CDR3 length equals 16 residues. J lost 5 bases, V lost 3 bases, and 11 bases had no gene match. This TCR derives from a man aged 25-45 years in good health. Sequenced: naive CD4+ T cells sorted from blood. Subset of the sample: CD45RA+ positively selected. The chain carries TRBV10-3 and TRBJ2-7; 9 bases agree with TRBD1. The CDR3 nucleotides read TGTGCCATCAGTGACTCGAACAGGGGGCGCTTTAACGAGCAGTACTTC. Translating gives CAISDSNRGRFNEQYF.